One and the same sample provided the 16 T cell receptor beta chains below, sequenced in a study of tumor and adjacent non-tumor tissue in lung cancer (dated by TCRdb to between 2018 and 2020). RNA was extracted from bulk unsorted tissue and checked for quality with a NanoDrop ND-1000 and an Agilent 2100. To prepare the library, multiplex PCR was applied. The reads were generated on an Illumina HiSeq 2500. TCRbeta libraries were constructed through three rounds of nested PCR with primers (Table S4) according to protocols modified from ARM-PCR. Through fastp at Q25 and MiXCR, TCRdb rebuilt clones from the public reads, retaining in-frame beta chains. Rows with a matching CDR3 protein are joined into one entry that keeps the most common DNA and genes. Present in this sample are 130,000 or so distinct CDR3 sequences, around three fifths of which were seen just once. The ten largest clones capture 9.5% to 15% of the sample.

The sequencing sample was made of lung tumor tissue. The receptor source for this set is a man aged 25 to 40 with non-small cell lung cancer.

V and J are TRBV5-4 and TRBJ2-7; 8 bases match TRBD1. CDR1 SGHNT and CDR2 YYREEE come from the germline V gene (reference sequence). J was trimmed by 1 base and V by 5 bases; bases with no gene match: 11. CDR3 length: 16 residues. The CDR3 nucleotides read TGTGCCAGCAGTTCCGAGACAGGGGTTAGGTCCTACGAGCAGTACTTC. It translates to CASSSETGVRSYEQYF.

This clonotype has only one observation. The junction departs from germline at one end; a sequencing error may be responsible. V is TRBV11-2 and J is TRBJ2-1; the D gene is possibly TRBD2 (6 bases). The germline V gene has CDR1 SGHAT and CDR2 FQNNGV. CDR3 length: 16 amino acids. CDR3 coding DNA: TGTACCAGCAGCCTCACTAGCATGGCGTCCTACAATGAGCAGTGCTTC. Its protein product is CTSSLTSMASYNEQCF.

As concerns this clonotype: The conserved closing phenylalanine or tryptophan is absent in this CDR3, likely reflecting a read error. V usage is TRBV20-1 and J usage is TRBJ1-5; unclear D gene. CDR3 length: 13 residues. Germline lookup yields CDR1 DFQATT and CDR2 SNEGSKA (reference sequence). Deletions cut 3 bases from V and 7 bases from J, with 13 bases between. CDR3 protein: CSASLGINQPQHY. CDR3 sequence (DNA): TGCAGTGCTAGTCTGGGGATTAACCAGCCCCAGCATTAT.

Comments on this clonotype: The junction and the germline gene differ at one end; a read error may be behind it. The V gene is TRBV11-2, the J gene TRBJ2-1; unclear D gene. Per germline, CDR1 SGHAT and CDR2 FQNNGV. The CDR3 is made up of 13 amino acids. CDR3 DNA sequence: TGTGCCAGCAGCTTAGATCTGGCTAATGTGCAGTCCTTC. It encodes CASSLDLANVQSF.

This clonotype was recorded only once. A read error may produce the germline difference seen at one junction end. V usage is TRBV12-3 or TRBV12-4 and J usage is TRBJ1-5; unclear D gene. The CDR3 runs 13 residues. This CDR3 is CASSIPPSPSQQF. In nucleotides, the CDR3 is TGTGCCAGCAGTATTCCTCCCAGCCCGTCCCAGCAATTT.

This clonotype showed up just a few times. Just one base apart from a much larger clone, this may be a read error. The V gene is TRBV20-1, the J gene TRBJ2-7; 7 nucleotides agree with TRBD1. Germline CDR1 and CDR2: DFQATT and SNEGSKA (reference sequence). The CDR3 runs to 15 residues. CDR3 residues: CNARVGTAIDYEQYF. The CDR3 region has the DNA TGCAATGCTAGAGTAGGGACAGCGATTGACTACGAGCAGTACTTC.

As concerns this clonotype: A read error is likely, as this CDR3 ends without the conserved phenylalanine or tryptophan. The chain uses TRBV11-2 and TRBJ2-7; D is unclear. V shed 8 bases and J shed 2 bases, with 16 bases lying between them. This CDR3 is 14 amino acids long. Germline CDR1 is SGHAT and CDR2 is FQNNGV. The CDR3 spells CASGSRRAPYEQYL. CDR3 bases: TGTGCCAGCGGCTCAAGACGGGCCCCCTACGAGCAGTACCTC.

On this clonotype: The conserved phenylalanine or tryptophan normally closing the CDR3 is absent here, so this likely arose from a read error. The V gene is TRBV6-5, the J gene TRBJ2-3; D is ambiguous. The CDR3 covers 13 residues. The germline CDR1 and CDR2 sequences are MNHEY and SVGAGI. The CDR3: CDSSYRYTDTQYL. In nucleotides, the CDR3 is TGTGACAGCAGTTACCGTTACACAGATACGCAGTATTTG.

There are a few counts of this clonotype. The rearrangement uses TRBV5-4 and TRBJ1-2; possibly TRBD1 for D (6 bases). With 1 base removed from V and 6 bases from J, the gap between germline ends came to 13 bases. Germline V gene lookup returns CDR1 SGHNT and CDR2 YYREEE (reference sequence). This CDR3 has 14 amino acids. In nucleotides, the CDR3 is TGTGCCAGCAGCTTGTATAGTCGGACAGATGGCTACACCTTC. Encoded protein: CASSLYSRTDGYTF.

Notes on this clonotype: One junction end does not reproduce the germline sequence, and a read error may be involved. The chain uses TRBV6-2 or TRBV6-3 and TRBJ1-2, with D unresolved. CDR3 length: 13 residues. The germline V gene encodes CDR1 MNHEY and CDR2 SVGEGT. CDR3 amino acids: CASNYLAGDGYTF. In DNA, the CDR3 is TGTGCCAGCAATTACTTGGCAGGAGATGGCTACACTTTC.

The CDR3 sequence: CASSLATGNTIYF. As DNA, the CDR3 is TGTGCCAGCAGTTTAGCGACTGGAAACACCATATATTTT. This rearrangement joins TRBV12-3 or TRBV12-4 to TRBJ1-3, with D uncertain. Trimming shortened V by 0 bases and J by 2 bases, and 2 bases separated the two germline ends. The CDR3 is made up of 13 amino acids.

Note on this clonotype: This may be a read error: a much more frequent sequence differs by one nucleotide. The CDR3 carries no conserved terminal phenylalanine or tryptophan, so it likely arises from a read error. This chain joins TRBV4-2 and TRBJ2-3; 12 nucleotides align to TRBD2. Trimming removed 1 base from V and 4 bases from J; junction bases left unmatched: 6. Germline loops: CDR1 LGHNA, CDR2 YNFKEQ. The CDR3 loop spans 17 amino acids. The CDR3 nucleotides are TGTGCCAGCAGCCAAGCCCTATCTAGCGGGGGGGCAGATACGCAGTATTTA. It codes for CASSQALSSGGADTQYL.

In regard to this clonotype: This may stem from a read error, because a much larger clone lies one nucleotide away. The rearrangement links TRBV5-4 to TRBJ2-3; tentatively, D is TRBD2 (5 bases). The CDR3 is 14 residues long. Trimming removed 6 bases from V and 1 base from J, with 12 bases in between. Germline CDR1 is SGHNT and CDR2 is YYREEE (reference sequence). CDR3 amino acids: CASKVGARTDTQYF. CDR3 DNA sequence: TGTGCCAGCAAAGTGGGAGCACGCACAGATACGCAGTATTTT.

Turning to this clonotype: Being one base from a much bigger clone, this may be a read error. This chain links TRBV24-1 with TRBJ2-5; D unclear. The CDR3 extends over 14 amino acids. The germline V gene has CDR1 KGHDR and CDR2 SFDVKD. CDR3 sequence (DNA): TGTGCCTCCAGTGATATAAACGGCCAAGAGACCCAGTACTTC. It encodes CASSDINGQETQYF.

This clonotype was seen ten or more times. The CDR3: CSVVSGRRLETQYF. The DNA for the CDR3 is TGCAGCGTTGTTAGCGGGAGACGACTCGAGACCCAGTACTTC. The chain links TRBV29-1 to TRBJ2-5, with TRBD2 matching over 9 bases. Germline assignment: CDR1 SQVTM and CDR2 ANQGSEA. The CDR3 contains 14 residues. J was trimmed by 5 bases and V by 4 bases; bases with no gene match: 8.

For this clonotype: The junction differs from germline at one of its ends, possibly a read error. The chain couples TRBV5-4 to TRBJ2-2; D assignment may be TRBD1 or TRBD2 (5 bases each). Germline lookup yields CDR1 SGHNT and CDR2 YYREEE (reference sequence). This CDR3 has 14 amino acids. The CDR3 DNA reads TGTGCCAGCAGCTCATCGGTGGGGACCGGGGAGCTTTTTTTT. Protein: CASSSSVGTGELFF. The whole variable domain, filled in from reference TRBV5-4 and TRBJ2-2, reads ETGVTQSPTHLIKTRGQQVTLRCSSQSGHNTVSWYQQALGQGPQFIFQYYREEENGRGNFPPRFSGLQFPNYSSELNVNALELDDSALYLCASSSSVGTGELFFGEGSRLTVL.